This T cell receptor beta chain was retrieved from a study of T cell repertoires in cytomegalovirus infection. In TCRdb, the reads were re-called with MiXCR into one record per CDR3 protein. The repertoire consists of a few hundred thousand distinct CDR3 sequences, with over 7.5% occurring once and the leading ten covering around 4.5%. From germline, CDR1 is MNHEY and CDR2 SMNVEV (reference sequence). The V and J ends lost 8 bases and 4 bases respectively, with 14 bases between them. The CDR3 extends over 13 amino acids. This sequence was found in a human donor in good health (CMV status not recorded). Some clones in this sample may be carry-over from other donors' samples. Sequencing was carried out using PBMCs. The chain uses TRBV27 and TRBJ2-5; D gene uncertain. The chain's CDR3 is CASVERLGETQYF. CDR3 sequence (DNA): TGTGCCAGCGTCGAGAGGCTAGGAGAGACCCAGTACTTC.